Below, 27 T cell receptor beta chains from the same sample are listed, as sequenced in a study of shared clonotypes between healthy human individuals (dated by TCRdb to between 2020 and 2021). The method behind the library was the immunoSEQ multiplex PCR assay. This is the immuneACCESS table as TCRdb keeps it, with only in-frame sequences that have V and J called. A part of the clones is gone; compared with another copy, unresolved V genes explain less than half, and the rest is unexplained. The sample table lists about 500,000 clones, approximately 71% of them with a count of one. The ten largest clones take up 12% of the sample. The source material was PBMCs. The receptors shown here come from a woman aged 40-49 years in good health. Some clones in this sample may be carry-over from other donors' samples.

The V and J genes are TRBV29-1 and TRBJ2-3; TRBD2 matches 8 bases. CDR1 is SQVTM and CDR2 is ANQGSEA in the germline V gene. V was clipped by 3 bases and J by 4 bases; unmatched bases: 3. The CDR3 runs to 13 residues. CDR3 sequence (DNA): TGCAGCGTTGACCGGGAGGGGTCAGATACGCAGTATTTT. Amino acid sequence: CSVDREGSDTQYF.

The CDR3 nucleotides read TGTGCCACCGCTAGCGGGGCTAACTACGAGCAGTACTTC. Amino acid sequence: CATASGANYEQYF. The gene calls are TRBV6-5 and TRBJ2-7, with TRBD2 matching over 9 bases. The CDR3 is 13 amino acids. V trimming: 10 bases; J trimming: 3 bases; junction bases outside the gene matches: 7. The germline V gene encodes CDR1 MNHEY and CDR2 SVGAGI.

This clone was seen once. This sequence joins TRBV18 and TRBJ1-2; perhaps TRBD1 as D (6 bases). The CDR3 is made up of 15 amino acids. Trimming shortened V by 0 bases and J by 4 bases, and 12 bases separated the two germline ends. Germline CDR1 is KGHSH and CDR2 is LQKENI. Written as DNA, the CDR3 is TGTGCCAGCTCACCACCGGAACTCAGGGGCTATGGCTACACCTTC. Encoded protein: CASSPPELRGYGYTF.

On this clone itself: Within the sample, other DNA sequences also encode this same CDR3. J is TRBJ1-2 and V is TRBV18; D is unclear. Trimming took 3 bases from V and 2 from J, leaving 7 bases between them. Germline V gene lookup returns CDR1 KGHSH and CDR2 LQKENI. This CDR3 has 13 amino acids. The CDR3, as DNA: TGTGCCAGCTCACCTCCGGGGAACTATGGCTACACCTTC. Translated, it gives CASSPPGNYGYTF.

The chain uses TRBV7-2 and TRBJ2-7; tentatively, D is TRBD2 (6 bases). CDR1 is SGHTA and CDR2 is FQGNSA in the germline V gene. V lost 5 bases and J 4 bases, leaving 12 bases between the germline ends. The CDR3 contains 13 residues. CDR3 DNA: TGTGCCAGCAGCCCTAGGAGGGCATACGAGCAGTACTTC. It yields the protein CASSPRRAYEQYF.

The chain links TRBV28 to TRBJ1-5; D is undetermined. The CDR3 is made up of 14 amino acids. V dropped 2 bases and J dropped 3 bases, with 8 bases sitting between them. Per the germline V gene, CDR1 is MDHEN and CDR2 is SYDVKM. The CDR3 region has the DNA TGTGCCAGCAGTTTACCCCCCATCAATCAGCCCCAGCATTTT. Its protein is CASSLPPINQPQHF.

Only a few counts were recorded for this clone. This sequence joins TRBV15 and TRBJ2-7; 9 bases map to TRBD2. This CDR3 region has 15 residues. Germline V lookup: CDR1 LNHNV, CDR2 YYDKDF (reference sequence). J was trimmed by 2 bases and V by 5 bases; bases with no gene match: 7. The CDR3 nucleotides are TGTGCCACCAGCTCTCAGACTAGCGGACCCTACGAGCAGTACTTC. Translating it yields CATSSQTSGPYEQYF.

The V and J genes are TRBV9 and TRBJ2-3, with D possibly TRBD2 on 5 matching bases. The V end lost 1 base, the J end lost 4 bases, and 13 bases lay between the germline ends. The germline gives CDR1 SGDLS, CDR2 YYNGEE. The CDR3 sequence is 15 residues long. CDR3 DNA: TGTGCCAGCAGCGTATCCGGACTGGCGGCAGATACGCAGTATTTT. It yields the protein CASSVSGLAADTQYF.

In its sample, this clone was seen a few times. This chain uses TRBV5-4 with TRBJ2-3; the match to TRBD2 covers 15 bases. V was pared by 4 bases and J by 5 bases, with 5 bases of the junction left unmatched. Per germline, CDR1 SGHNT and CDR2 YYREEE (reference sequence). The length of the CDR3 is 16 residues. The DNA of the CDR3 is TGTGCCAGCAGCCTGGGACTAGCGGGAGGTGTAGATACGCAGTATTTT. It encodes CASSLGLAGGVDTQYF.

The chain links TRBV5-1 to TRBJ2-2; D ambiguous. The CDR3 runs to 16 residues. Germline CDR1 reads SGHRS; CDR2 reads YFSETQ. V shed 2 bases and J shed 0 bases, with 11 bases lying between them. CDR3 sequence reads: CASSFTENANTGELFF. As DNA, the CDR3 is TGCGCCAGCAGCTTTACAGAGAACGCGAACACCGGGGAGCTGTTTTTT.

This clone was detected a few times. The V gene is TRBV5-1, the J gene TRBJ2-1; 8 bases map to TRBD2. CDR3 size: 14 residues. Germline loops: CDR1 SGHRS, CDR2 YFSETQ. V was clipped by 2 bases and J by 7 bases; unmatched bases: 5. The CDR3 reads CASSLPSGLNEQFF. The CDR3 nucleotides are TGCGCCAGCAGCTTACCTAGCGGGCTGAATGAGCAGTTCTTC.

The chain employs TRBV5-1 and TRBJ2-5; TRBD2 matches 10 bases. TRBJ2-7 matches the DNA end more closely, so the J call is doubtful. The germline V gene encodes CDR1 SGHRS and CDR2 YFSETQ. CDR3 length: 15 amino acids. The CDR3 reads CASSVQREGPYEQYF. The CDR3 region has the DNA TGCGCCAGCAGCGTCCAGCGGGAGGGCCCCTACGAGCAGTACTTC.

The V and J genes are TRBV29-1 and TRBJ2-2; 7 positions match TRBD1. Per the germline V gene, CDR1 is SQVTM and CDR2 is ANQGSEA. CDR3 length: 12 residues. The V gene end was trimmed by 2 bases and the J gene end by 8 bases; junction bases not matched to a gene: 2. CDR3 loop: CSVELGQGELFF. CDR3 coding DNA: TGCAGCGTTGAATTGGGACAGGGGGAGCTGTTTTTT.

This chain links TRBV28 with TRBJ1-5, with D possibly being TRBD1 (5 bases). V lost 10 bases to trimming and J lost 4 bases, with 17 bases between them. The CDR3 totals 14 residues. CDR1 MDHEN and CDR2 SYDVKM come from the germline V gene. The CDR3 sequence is CATSPGTRNQPQHF. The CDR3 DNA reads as TGTGCCACCTCCCCCGGGACCCGAAATCAGCCCCAGCATTTT. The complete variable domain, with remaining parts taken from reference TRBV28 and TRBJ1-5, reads DVKVTQSSRYLVKRTGEKVFLECVQDMDHENMFWYRQDPGLGLRLIYFSYDVKMKEKGDIPEGYSVSREKKERFSLILESASTNQTSMYLCATSPGTRNQPQHFGDGTRLSIL.

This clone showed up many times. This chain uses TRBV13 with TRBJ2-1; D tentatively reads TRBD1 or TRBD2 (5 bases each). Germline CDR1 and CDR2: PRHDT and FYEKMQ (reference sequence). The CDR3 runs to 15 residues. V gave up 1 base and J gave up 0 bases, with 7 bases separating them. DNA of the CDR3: TGTGCCAGCAGCTTAGCAGGGAGCTCCTACAATGAGCAGTTCTTC. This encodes CASSLAGSSYNEQFF.

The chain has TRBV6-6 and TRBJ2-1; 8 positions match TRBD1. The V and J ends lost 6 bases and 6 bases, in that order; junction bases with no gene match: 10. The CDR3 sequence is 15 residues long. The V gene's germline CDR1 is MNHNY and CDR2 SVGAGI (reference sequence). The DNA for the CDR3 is TGTGCCAGCAGCCCAGGACAGGGATGGATCAATGAGCAGTTCTTC. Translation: CASSPGQGWINEQFF.

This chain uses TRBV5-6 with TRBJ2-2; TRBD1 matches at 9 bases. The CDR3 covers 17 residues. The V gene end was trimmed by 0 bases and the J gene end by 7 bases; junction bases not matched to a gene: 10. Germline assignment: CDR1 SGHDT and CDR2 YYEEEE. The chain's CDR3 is CASSLALGTGLDGELFF. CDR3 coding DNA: TGTGCCAGCAGCTTGGCTCTAGGGACAGGGCTGGACGGGGAGCTGTTTTTT.

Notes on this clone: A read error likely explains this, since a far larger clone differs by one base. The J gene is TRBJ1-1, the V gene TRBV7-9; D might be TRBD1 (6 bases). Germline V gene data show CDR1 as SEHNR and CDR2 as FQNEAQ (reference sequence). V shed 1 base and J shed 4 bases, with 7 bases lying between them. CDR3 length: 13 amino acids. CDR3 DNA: TGTGCCAGCAGCTTAGGAGGGGGCACTGAAGCTTTCTTT. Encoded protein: CASSLGGGTEAFF.

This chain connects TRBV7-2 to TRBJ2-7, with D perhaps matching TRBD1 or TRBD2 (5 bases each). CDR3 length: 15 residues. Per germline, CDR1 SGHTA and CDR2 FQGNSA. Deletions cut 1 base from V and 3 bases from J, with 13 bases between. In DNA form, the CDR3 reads TGTGCCAGCAGCTTAGGAACCGGGACCATCTACGAGCAGTACTTC. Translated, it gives CASSLGTGTIYEQYF.

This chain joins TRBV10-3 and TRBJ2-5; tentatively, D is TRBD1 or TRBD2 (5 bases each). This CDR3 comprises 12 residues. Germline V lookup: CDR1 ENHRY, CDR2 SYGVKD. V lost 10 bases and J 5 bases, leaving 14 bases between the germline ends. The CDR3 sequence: CATRDLRETQYF. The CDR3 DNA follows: TGTGCCACTCGGGACCTGCGGGAGACCCAGTACTTC.

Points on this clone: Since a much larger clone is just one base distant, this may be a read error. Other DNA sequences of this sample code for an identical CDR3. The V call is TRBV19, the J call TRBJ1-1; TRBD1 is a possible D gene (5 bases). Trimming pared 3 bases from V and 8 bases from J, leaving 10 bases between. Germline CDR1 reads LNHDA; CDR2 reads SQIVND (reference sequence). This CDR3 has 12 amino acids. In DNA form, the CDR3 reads TGTGCCAGTAGTATCGGGGGGTCGGAAGCTTTCTTT. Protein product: CASSIGGSEAFF.

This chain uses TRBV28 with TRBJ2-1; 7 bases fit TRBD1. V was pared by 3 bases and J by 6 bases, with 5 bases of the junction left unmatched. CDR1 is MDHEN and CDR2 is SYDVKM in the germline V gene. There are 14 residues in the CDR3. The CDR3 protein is CASSFPRQGNEQFF. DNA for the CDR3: TGTGCCAGCAGTTTTCCACGACAGGGCAATGAGCAGTTCTTC.

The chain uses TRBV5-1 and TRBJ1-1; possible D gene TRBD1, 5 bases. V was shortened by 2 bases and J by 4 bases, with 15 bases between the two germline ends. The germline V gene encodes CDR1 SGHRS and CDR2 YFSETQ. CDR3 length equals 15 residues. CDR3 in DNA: TGCGCCAGCAGCTTTGAGTCAGGGAGTGGCACTGAAGCTTTCTTT. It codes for CASSFESGSGTEAFF.

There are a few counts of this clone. Here the CDR3 reads CAWSPVVVDSPLHF. For the CDR3, the DNA is TGTGCCTGGAGTCCCGTGGTAGTTGATTCACCCCTCCACTTT. The gene calls are TRBV30 and TRBJ1-6; the D is unclear. Trimming pared 2 bases from V and 8 bases from J, leaving 13 bases between. This CDR3 contains 14 residues. CDR1 is GTSNPN and CDR2 is SVGIG in the germline V gene (reference sequence).

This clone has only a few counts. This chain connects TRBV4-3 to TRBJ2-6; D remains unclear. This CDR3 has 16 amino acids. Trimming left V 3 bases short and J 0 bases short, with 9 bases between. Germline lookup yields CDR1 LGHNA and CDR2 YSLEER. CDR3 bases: TGCGCCAGCAGCCATGGACGGACCTCTGGGGCCAACGTCCTGACTTTC. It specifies CASSHGRTSGANVLTF.

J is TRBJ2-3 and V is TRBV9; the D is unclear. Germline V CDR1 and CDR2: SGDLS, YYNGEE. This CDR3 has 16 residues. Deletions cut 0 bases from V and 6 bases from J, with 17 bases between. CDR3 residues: CASSVDPVEPGDTQYF. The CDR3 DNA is TGTGCCAGCAGCGTAGACCCCGTGGAGCCCGGGGATACGCAGTATTTT.

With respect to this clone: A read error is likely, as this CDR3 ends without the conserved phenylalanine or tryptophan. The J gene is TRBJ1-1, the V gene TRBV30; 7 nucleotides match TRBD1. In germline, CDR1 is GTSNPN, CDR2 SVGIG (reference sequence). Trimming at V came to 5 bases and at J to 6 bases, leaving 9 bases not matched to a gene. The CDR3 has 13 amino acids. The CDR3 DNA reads TGTGCCTGGTCAGGGGACAGTCTGGCTGAAGCTTTCTCT. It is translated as CAWSGDSLAEAFS.